This TCR beta chain was found in a study of CD8+ T cells in alopecia areata. General study results and limits: Shared TCR sequences were less clear between patients than in mice, possibly partly from HLA diversity.

Sorting used CD4, CD8alpha, NKG2D, NKG2ACE and other markers on pooled cutaneous lymph node cells. Extraction and reverse transcription of RNA yielded cDNA as the sequencing template. The protocol was immunoSEQ multiplex PCR, while the TCRdb copy is restricted to in-frame clones and leaves out a portion. Altogether around 300,000 clones were found in the sample, and no singletons occur. This clone appeared a few times. Its antigen is currently unknown. Gene names follow the mouse nomenclature. The read falls 4 residues short of the CDR3 end, and the missing part is taken from the germline J gene. The CDR3 totals 17 residues. Germline trimming cut 3 bases from V and 4 bases from J; bases unmatched to any gene: 10. The germline V gene has CDR1 NSQYPW and CDR2 LRSPGD (reference sequence).

The sequence was collected from a C3H/HeJ mouse with alopecia areata. The mouse line has the MHC haplotype H2-k. The rearrangement uses TRBV1 and TRBJ2-2; 8 bases are a match to TRBD1. Sample: CD4+ T cells sorted from a lymph node. CDR3 sequence reads: CTCSAPSGGASTGQLYF. The covered CDR3 bases are TGCACCTGCAGTGCCCCCTCAGGGGGCGCAAGCACCGGG.